A selection of T cell receptor beta chains follows, all from one sample in a study of cytomegalovirus exposure and HLA in healthy donors. The table came from immunoSEQ multiplex PCR; TCRdb's copy has only in-frame clones and leaves some out. The sample lists 150,000 to 200,000 clones, roughly 82% occurring once. Sequencing was done on a sample of PBMCs. Receptors originate from a man aged 50 to 60 in good health and CMV-seropositive. Both conserved end residues are part of each CDR3. The size field is filled for only some rows; it gives once, few, many or a size class.

V gene	clone size	J gene	CDR3 protein
TRBV2	.	TRBJ2-3	CASTEGGGDTDTQYF
TRBV21-1	.	TRBJ1-3	CASSNQDTASGNTIYF
TRBV7-2	.	TRBJ1-6	CASSPRQGGSPLHF
TRBV18	.	TRBJ2-7	CASSARREPYEQYF
TRBV6-1	.	TRBJ1-5	CASMTGNSNQPQHF
TRBV7-9	few	TRBJ1-5	CASSLAAGGDQPQHF
TRBV7-2	.	TRBJ1-2	CASSLAGYRTVDGYTF
TRBV5-1	.	TRBJ1-2	CASSTGTAAYGYTF
TRBV2	.	TRBJ1-2	CASSERGRGVEGYTF
TRBV7-9	.	TRBJ1-1	CASSLVQKNTEAFF
TRBV9	.	TRBJ2-7	CASSRTGTDSYEQYF
TRBV7-9	few	TRBJ2-5	CASSPAGMETQYF
TRBV4-1	.	TRBJ2-1	CASTQATGSYNEQFF
TRBV5-1	.	TRBJ1-3	CASSLAGRGTGNTIYF
TRBV7-6	.	TRBJ2-2	CASSPSSGRGAGELFF
TRBV4-1	.	TRBJ1-5	CASSHVTGPNQPQHF
TRBV19	.	TRBJ1-1	CASSGGAGITTEAFF
TRBV19	.	TRBJ1-2	CASSIGDLDYGYTF
TRBV6-4	.	TRBJ1-3	CASSDKLGRYTIYF
TRBV4-3	.	TRBJ1-1	CASSQDSYVAGGRRTEAFF
TRBV6-6	.	TRBJ2-3	CANARDSSTDTQYF
TRBV28	once	TRBJ1-2	CASMIRDSGYGYTF
TRBV18	.	TRBJ2-7	CASSSGQGAYEQYF
TRBV25-1	.	TRBJ2-5	CASSEFLGTSGEETQYF
TRBV7-6	.	TRBJ1-5	CASSLWTGGGQPQHF
TRBV5-1	.	TRBJ1-1	CASSRAMGQVNTEAFF
TRBV6-5	.	TRBJ2-7	CASSYSGTGISEQYF
TRBV6-5	.	TRBJ1-5	CASSRTIDRDQPQHF
TRBV7-2	.	TRBJ1-1	CASSKPGAMGTEAFF
TRBV5-1	.	TRBJ2-5	CASSLDRQQETQYF
TRBV19	.	TRBJ2-2	CASTQSPGQNTGELFF
TRBV18	once	TRBJ1-4	CASSPAIVQGGATNEKLFF
TRBV5-4	few	TRBJ2-7	CASSHNAEQYF
TRBV11-2	.	TRBJ2-5	CASSLGPRQGQTQETQYF
TRBV19	.	TRBJ2-1	CASIPPAGGYNEQFF
TRBV2	.	TRBJ2-2	CASSEDVSGLNTGELFF
TRBV6-5	.	TRBJ2-7	CASSSDSWVGLRYF
TRBV9	.	TRBJ2-5	CASNLGLAGADGETQYF
TRBV6-5	.	TRBJ2-7	CASRAGLAYEQYF
TRBV30	.	TRBJ1-2	CAWSVPGVNYGYTF